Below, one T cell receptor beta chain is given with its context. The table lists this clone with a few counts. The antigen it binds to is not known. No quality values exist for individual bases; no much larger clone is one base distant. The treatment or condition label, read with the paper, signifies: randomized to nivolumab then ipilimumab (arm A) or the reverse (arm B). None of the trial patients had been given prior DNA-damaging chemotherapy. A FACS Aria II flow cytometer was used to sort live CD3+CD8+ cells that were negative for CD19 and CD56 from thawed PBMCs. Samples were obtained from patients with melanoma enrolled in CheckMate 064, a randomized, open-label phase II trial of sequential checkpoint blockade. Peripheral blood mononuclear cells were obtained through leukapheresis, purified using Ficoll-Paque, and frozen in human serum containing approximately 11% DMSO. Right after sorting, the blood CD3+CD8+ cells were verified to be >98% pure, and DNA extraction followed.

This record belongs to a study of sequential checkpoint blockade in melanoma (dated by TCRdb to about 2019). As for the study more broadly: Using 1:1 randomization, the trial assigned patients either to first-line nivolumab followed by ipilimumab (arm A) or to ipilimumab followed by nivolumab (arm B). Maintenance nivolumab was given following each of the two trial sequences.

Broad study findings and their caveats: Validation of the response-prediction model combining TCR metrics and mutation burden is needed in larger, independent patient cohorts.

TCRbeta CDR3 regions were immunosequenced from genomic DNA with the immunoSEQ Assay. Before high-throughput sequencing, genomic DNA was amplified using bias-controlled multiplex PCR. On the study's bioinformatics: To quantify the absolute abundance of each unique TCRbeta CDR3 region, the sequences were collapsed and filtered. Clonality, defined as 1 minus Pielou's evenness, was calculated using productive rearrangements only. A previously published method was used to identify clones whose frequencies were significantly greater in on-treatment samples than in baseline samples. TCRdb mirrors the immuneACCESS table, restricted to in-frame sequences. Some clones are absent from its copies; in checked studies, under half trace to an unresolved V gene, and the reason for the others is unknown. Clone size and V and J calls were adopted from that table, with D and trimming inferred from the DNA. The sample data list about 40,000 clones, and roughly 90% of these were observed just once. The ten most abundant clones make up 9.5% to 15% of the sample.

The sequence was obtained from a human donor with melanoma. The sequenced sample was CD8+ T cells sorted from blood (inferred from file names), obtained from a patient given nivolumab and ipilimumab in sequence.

Here is the DNA: TGTGCCAGCAGAAAGGACAGGGCCACTGAAGCTTTCTTT. This yields the protein CASRKDRATEAFF. The sequence links TRBV6-4 to TRBJ1-1, with 8 middle bases fitting TRBD1. Its CDR3 holds 13 amino acids, cysteine through phenylalanine. Just the 39-base CDR3 DNA is kept, in frame starting at base 1. Based on the germline V gene, the CDR1 and CDR2 sequences are MRHNA and SNTAGT. V trim: 6 bases; J trim: 4 bases; unmatched bases: 4.